This is a list of T cell receptor beta chains from one sample in a study of blood T cells in healthy people across ages. MiXCR, applied by TCRdb to the 5' RACE reads, yields one record per CDR3 protein. The sample contains about 730,000 distinct CDR3 sequences, 35% to 45% of which appear only once. Material: blood. These receptors were collected from a woman aged 55-69 years in good health. The CDR3 runs from the conserved cysteine through the conserved F or W. Each record gives: D gene, V gene, J gene, clone size, CDR3 protein, CDR3 DNA. A D gene is named only where the DNA matches it firmly. Expanded clones get a size class; other rows say once, few or many, or leave the size out.

-	TRBV9	TRBJ1-6	-	CASSKLGDPNSPLHF	TGTGCCAGCAGCAAACTGGGGGACCCGAATTCACCCCTCCACTTT
-	TRBV20-1	TRBJ1-5	-	CSARDLGKAGNQPQHF	TGCAGTGCTAGAGATTTAGGGAAAGCGGGCAATCAGCCCCAGCATTTT
-	TRBV5-1	TRBJ1-1	-	CASSLAVPTNTEAFF	TGCGCCAGCAGCTTGGCAGTTCCTACGAACACTGAAGCTTTCTTT
-	TRBV4-3	TRBJ2-1	few	CASSRRLVEVNEQFF	TGCGCCAGCAGCCGAAGACTAGTAGAGGTCAATGAGCAGTTCTTC
-	TRBV20-1	TRBJ2-7	many	CSATLGGGQYEQYF	TGCAGTGCAACCCTGGGGGGGGGGCAATACGAGCAGTACTTC
-	TRBV7-2	TRBJ2-5	-	CASSSAGGRETQYF	TGTGCCAGCAGCTCCGCCGGGGGTAGAGAGACCCAGTACTTC
TRBD2	TRBV9	TRBJ2-7	many	CASGRGDPAYEQYF	TGTGCCAGTGGGAGGGGAGACCCTGCCTACGAGCAGTACTTC
-	TRBV12-3/TRBV12-4	TRBJ1-6	once	CASSFGGALRSPLHF	TGTGCCAGCAGTTTTGGGGGGGCGTTACGGTCACCCCTCCACTTT
TRBD2	TRBV2	TRBJ2-1	few	CASRLANNEQFF	TGTGCCAGCAGACTAGCGAACAATGAGCAGTTCTTC
-	TRBV7-2	TRBJ2-1	many	CASSSAEYNEQFF	TGTGCCAGCAGCTCGGCGGAATACAATGAGCAGTTCTTC
-	TRBV20-1	TRBJ2-5	-	CSVSLGTQETQYF	TGCAGTGTGTCATTGGGGACCCAAGAGACCCAGTACTTC
-	TRBV12-3/TRBV12-4	TRBJ1-1	-	CASSPVGYTEAFF	TGTGCCAGCAGCCCGGTCGGCTACACTGAAGCTTTCTTT
TRBD2	TRBV4-3	TRBJ2-7	-	CASSQGLTSGRLGEQYF	TGCGCCAGCAGCCAAGGACTGACTAGCGGGAGATTGGGCGAGCAGTACTTC
-	TRBV20-1	TRBJ2-5	-	CSAREWDRAKETQYF	TGCAGTGCTAGAGAATGGGACCGGGCGAAGGAGACCCAGTACTTC
-	TRBV27	TRBJ1-6	-	CASSLSGFPPHF	TGTGCCAGCAGTTTATCTGGGTTCCCCCCCCACTTT
-	TRBV29-1	TRBJ1-1	few	CSVAQTGTNTEAFF	TGCAGCGTTGCCCAAACAGGGACGAACACTGAAGCTTTCTTT
TRBD1	TRBV27	TRBJ1-5	once	CASSSGQGGAQHF	TGTGCCAGCTCCTCCGGCCAGGGGGGTGCCCAGCATTTT
-	TRBV7-2	TRBJ2-7	-	CASSLAQYSYEQYF	TGTGCCAGCAGCTTAGCCCAATACTCCTACGAGCAGTACTTC